The 4 T cell receptor beta chains listed next were all sequenced from one sample in a study of blood T cell repertoires in COVID-19. Profiling relied on immunoSEQ multiplex PCR, and the TCRdb table lists in-frame clones only, not all of them. The data hold around 380,000 clones, with roughly four fifths observed a single time. The material sequenced was peripheral blood. These receptors were taken from a human donor with acute or convalescent COVID-19. The donor label of this sample is uncertain.

As concerns this clone: Germline and junction disagree at one end, which may indicate a read error. The rearrangement uses TRBV11-2 and TRBJ1-1, with TRBD1 matching over 10 bases. Germline loops: CDR1 SGHAT, CDR2 FQNNGV. The CDR3 is made up of 15 amino acids. Here the CDR3 reads CVSSPTGTGETEAFF. In DNA, the CDR3 is TGTGTCAGCAGCCCAACCGGGACAGGGGAAACTGAAGCTTTCTTT.

The chain couples TRBV4-1 to TRBJ1-4, with 10 bases matching TRBD1. Germline V gene sequence: CDR1 MGHRA, CDR2 YSYEKL. The CDR3 is 15 amino acids. Trimming at V came to 1 base and at J to 7 bases, leaving 3 bases not matched to a gene. The DNA of the CDR3 is TGCGCCAGCAGCCAAGGACAGGGGGCAGGTGAAAAACTGTTTTTT. Amino acid sequence: CASSQGQGAGEKLFF.

The J gene is TRBJ1-6, the V gene TRBV12-3 or TRBV12-4; 8 positions match TRBD1. V was clipped by 6 bases and J by 10 bases; unmatched bases: 5. This CDR3 comprises 13 residues. The CDR3 reads CASSRGQGSPLHF. The CDR3 coding sequence is TGTGCCAGCAGCAGGGGGCAAGGGTCACCCCTCCACTTT.

This chain uses TRBV6-4 with TRBJ1-1; D is possibly TRBD1 (5 bases). Germline loops: CDR1 MRHNA, CDR2 SNTAGT. Trimming stripped 5 bases from V and 4 bases from J, with 11 bases between. The CDR3 is made up of 13 amino acids. The CDR3 loop is CASSPIGGTEAFF. The CDR3 DNA reads as TGTGCCAGCAGTCCCATCGGGGGCACTGAAGCTTTCTTT.